The clone carrying this T cell receptor (beta chain) has a handful of counts. Antigen unknown. Treatment: 10-day PBMC culture with coronavirus spike peptide pools or control peptides (ViraFEST assay). This sample was taken from a study of vaccination and CD4 T cells after COVID-19. About the study: A positive SARS-CoV-2 nasal swab PCR result was recorded for each convalescent patient; about 9 were mild and one severe.

CDR1 and CDR2 (germline): SGHTA, FQGNSA. The V and J ends lost 5 bases and 6 bases respectively, with 16 bases between them. This CDR3 has 14 residues. CD4+ T cells that had been cultured provided DNA sequenced with the Oncomine TCR Beta short-read assay. Cultured CD4+ T cells were the source of extracted genomic DNA. In TCRdb, the PCR reads were re-called with MiXCR into one record per CDR3 protein. The data contain 13,000 to 15,000 distinct CDR3 sequences, 65% to 80% of them singletons. Notes on the study in general: Detection of a median around 86% of reactive clones in convalescent patients was confined to the period after vaccination.

Sequencing input: CD4+ T cells from blood, cultured in vitro. This chain uses TRBV7-2 with TRBJ1-2; D gene unclear. The TCR sequence derives from a human donor who had recovered from COVID-19. CDR3 residues: CASSPYISGDGYTF. CDR3 in DNA: TGTGCCAGCAGCCCTTATATATCCGGGGATGGCTACACCTTC.